This T cell receptor beta chain was recorded in a study of CD8 T cells in Susac syndrome. With random hexamers, 0.5 to 1 ug RNA was reverse transcribed. With immunoSEQ multiplex PCR, TCR beta CDR3 was amplified across 54 Vbeta and 13 Jbeta. TCRdb reprocessed the immunoSEQ multiplex PCR reads with MiXCR, giving one entry per CDR3 protein. The sample holds 150,000 to 200,000 distinct CDR3 sequences, more than 90% seen once. The CDR3 is 11 amino acids. CDR1 is DFQATT and CDR2 is SNEGSKA in the germline V gene (reference sequence). The ends were cut back, 6 bases at V and 8 bases at J, with 13 bases in the middle. High-throughput TCR beta sequencing covered peripheral CD8+ and CD4+ T cells. Matching for age and sex applied to the controls, who were healthy donors.

The receptor was derived from a human donor in good health. The genes are TRBV20-1 and TRBJ1-2; no clear D gene. Material: CD4+ T cells from PBMCs. CDR3 sequence (DNA): TGCAGTGCGGGCGGTGGGAGCGGCTACACCTTC. It yields the protein CSAGGGSGYTF.